Described below is a single T cell receptor (beta chain) sequence and its context. Its antigen is undetermined. The study sampled blood at baseline, cycle 4 day 1, and cycle 7 day 1. The data derive from a study of OX40 agonist ivuxolimab in advanced cancers. At the level of the study: One patient with hepatocellular carcinoma and two with cutaneous melanoma, three in all, had partial responses. Overall study findings and caveats: CD8+ T cells averaged more expanded clones than CD4+. Researchers did not determine the expanded peripheral T cells' antigen specificity.

The table came from immunoSEQ multiplex PCR; TCRdb's copy has only in-frame clones and leaves some out. The data contain around 89,000 clones, about nine tenths of them singletons. Germline V lookup: CDR1 SGHTA, CDR2 FQGNSA. The J segment lost 10 bases and the V segment lost 5 bases, leaving 8 bases of the junction unmatched. CDR3 length equals 14 residues. The chain links TRBV7-2 to TRBJ2-1; 10 bases agree with TRBD2. Material: CD4+ or CD8+ T cells sorted from blood, obtained in a trial of the OX40 agonist ivuxolimab. This TCR derives from an adult with an advanced solid tumor such as melanoma, head and neck, liver or kidney cancer. This CDR3 is CASSPPSGGPEQFF. Here the CDR3 DNA reads TGTGCCAGCAGCCCCCCTAGCGGGGGCCCAGAGCAGTTCTTC.